Each of the 19 T cell receptor beta chains below was sequenced from the same sample in a study of T-cell reconstitution after alpha-beta-depleted transplantation in children. Preparing the TCRbeta library involved the use of unique molecular identifiers. TCRdb used MiXCR to reprocess the PCR reads, holding one entry per CDR3 protein. In the table there are over 450,000 distinct CDR3 sequences, over 9.5% of which are singletons. The sample here was PBMCs, taken before TCRalphabeta/CD19-depleted stem cell transplant. The source of these receptors is a child aged 2-15 years with inherited bone marrow failure, due to receive a stem cell transplant.

This clonotype was detected many times. This chain uses TRBV4-3 with TRBJ1-5, with 10 bases aligning to TRBD1. This CDR3 has 14 amino acids. Germline V gene sequence: CDR1 LGHNA, CDR2 YSLEER. Trimming took 4 bases from V and 5 from J; bases not matched to a gene: 2. The CDR3 region is CASSLDRGHQPQHF. CDR3 DNA: TGCGCCAGCAGCCTCGACAGGGGGCATCAGCCCCAGCATTTT.

This clonotype came up many times. The chain joins TRBV12-3 or TRBV12-4 to TRBJ1-2; D is unclear. The V gene lost 6 bases and the J gene lost 5 bases, with 10 bases spanning the gap. CDR3 size: 12 residues. The CDR3 DNA is TGTGCCAGCAGCCCTGGGGATTATGGCTACACCTTC. The encoded protein is CASSPGDYGYTF.

This clonotype showed up many times. This sequence joins TRBV5-5 and TRBJ1-4; D remains unclear. The CDR3 consists of 14 residues. Trimming left V 5 bases short and J 2 bases short, with 10 bases between. From germline, CDR1 is SGHKS and CDR2 YYEKEE (reference sequence). The CDR3 nucleotides are TGTGCCAGCAGGTTGACGGGTACTAATGAAAAACTGTTTTTT. This codes for CASRLTGTNEKLFF.

The chain uses TRBV12-3 or TRBV12-4 and TRBJ2-3; no clear D. Trimming pared 2 bases from V and 3 bases from J, leaving 18 bases between. There are 17 residues in the CDR3. The CDR3 bases are TGTGCCAGCAGTTTACTCGACATCTTCGTGGGAACAGATACGCAGTATTTT. Translated, it gives CASSLLDIFVGTDTQYF.

This clonotype was seen at least ten times. This chain connects TRBV4-1 to TRBJ1-1, with 7 bases fitting TRBD1. CDR3 length: 16 amino acids. The V segment lost 5 bases and the J segment 1 base; nucleotides outside the gene matches: 10. Germline-derived CDR1 and CDR2 are MGHRA and YSYEKL. CDR3 loop: CASSSLTDRWNTEAFF. The CDR3 DNA sequence: TGCGCCAGCAGCTCATTGACGGACAGGTGGAACACTGAAGCTTTCTTT.

Many counts were recorded for this clonotype. V usage is TRBV7-8 and J usage is TRBJ2-7, with D perhaps matching TRBD2 (5 bases). CDR3 size: 14 residues. Germline CDR1 and CDR2: SGHVS and FQNEAQ. Trimming stripped 5 bases from V and 4 bases from J, with 15 bases between. In DNA form, the CDR3 reads TGTGCCAGCAGCCCATTTAGCAGAGGGTACGAGCAGTACTTC. Protein: CASSPFSRGYEQYF.

In its sample, this clonotype was seen many times. The chain couples TRBV7-9 to TRBJ2-5, with TRBD2 identical over 14 bases. CDR1 and CDR2 from the germline V gene are SEHNR and FQNEAQ (reference sequence). The CDR3 length is 16 residues. V shed 4 bases and J 4 bases; nucleotides not matched to a gene: 5. CDR3 sequence reads: CASSSGLAGVGETQYF. CDR3 sequence (DNA): TGTGCCAGCAGCTCGGGACTAGCGGGAGTGGGAGAGACCCAGTACTTC. The variable domain in full, with the rest retrieved from reference TRBV7-9 and TRBJ2-5, is DTGVSQNPRHKITKRGQNVTFRCDPISEHNRLYWYRQTLGQGPEFLTYFQNEAQLEKSRLLSDRFSAERPKGSFSTLEIQRTEQGDSAMYLCASSSGLAGVGETQYFGPGTRLLVL.

This clonotype was counted ten times or more. The rearrangement joins TRBV4-1 to TRBJ1-2; D gene unclear. Between the trimmed V and J ends, which lost 3 bases and 3 bases, there was a span of 14 bases. Germline values: CDR1 MGHRA, CDR2 YSYEKL. CDR3 length equals 15 residues. The DNA for the CDR3 is TGCGCCAGCAGCCATCACGAAACCCGACACTATGGCTACACCTTC. Its protein product is CASSHHETRHYGYTF.

This clonotype occurred many times. This chain connects TRBV11-2 to TRBJ2-1, with D maybe TRBD2 (6 bases). The V gene lost 3 bases and the J gene lost 0 bases, with 12 bases spanning the gap. There are 16 residues in the CDR3. Germline lookup yields CDR1 SGHAT and CDR2 FQNNGV. Here the CDR3 DNA reads TGTGCCAGCAGCTTTTTTGGGGGGAGCTCCTACAATGAGCAGTTCTTC. Translated, it gives CASSFFGGSSYNEQFF.

The chain recombines TRBV7-9 with TRBJ2-1, with TRBD2 matching over 9 bases. This CDR3 is 15 amino acids long. Germline V gene data show CDR1 as SEHNR and CDR2 as FQNEAQ (reference sequence). The ends lost 3 bases at V and 7 bases at J; junction bases unmatched: 7. In DNA form, the CDR3 reads TGTGCCAGCAGCTTTGCGGGAGGGCTGGAAAATGAGCAGTTCTTC. Its translation is CASSFAGGLENEQFF. Variable domain in full (rest from reference TRBV7-9 and TRBJ2-1): DTGVSQNPRHKITKRGQNVTFRCDPISEHNRLYWYRQTLGQGPEFLTYFQNEAQLEKSRLLSDRFSAERPKGSFSTLEIQRTEQGDSAMYLCASSFAGGLENEQFFGPGTRLTVL.

This clonotype was found a few times. The chain is built from TRBV7-2 and TRBJ2-1; maybe TRBD2 (5 bases). The CDR3 has 22 amino acids. V lost 2 bases to trimming and J lost 0 bases, with 29 bases between them. Germline CDR1 reads SGHTA; CDR2 reads FQGNSA. CDR3 coding DNA: TGTGCCAGCAGCTTACACCGGGTTCCTAAAGTAGGGAGCCCGAGCTCCTACAATGAGCAGTTCTTC. It encodes CASSLHRVPKVGSPSSYNEQFF.

This clonotype came up many times. The chain couples TRBV29-1 to TRBJ1-4; 7 nucleotides match TRBD1. Looked up from germline, CDR1 is SQVTM and CDR2 is ANQGSEA. The CDR3 contains 15 residues. V shed 2 bases and J 2 bases; nucleotides not matched to a gene: 5. CDR3 DNA sequence: TGCAGCGTTGAAATAGGGGGCAGGACTAATGAAAAACTGTTTTTT. This codes for CSVEIGGRTNEKLFF.

This clonotype was counted at least ten times. The chain is built from TRBV29-1 and TRBJ2-7; 14 bases line up with TRBD2. Germline V gene sequence: CDR1 SQVTM, CDR2 ANQGSEA. Trimming removed 6 bases from V and 9 bases from J; junction bases left unmatched: 7. The CDR3 runs 13 residues. CDR3 sequence (DNA): TGCAGCGTGCCGGGACTAGCGGGAGACGTGCAGTACTTC. This translates into CSVPGLAGDVQYF.

This clonotype came up many times. The V and J genes are TRBV20-1 and TRBJ1-4; D ambiguous. CDR1 DFQATT and CDR2 SNEGSKA come from the germline V gene (reference sequence). Trimming stripped 5 bases from V and 8 bases from J, with 9 bases between. This CDR3 has 11 amino acids. This chain's CDR3 is CSASLNEKLFF. CDR3 nucleotides: TGCAGTGCTTCCTTAAACGAAAAACTGTTTTTT.

This clonotype has only a few counts. The chain has TRBV7-9 and TRBJ2-1; TRBD2 matches at 14 bases. The CDR3 runs 17 residues. Germline assignment: CDR1 SEHNR and CDR2 FQNEAQ (reference sequence). V lost 5 bases and J lost 5; bases outside the gene matches: 8. The CDR3, as DNA: TGTGCCAGCAGCCTAGGACTAGCGGGAGGACCGAACAATGAGCAGTTCTTC. Its protein is CASSLGLAGGPNNEQFF.

This clonotype was seen repeatedly, ten times or more. The V and J genes are TRBV12-3 or TRBV12-4 and TRBJ2-3, with D maybe TRBD2 (6 bases). V was cut by 6 bases and J by 4 bases, with 23 bases left in between. The CDR3 covers 17 residues. CDR3 DNA sequence: TGTGCCAGCAGCCGGGCGGGGTCTGGGGATCGGGCAGATACGCAGTATTTT. Protein product: CASSRAGSGDRADTQYF.

This clonotype was picked up many times. CDR3 sequence reads: CASSYVLVRHEQYF. In DNA, the CDR3 is TGTGCCAGCAGTTACGTGCTAGTCCGCCACGAGCAGTACTTC. This chain connects TRBV6-2 or TRBV6-3 to TRBJ2-7; D is unresolved. Trimming took 2 bases from V and 5 from J, leaving 13 bases between them. Per the germline V gene, CDR1 is MNHEY and CDR2 is SVGEGT. This CDR3 region has 14 residues.

This clonotype was detected ten times or more. CDR3 sequence (DNA): TGCGCCAGCAGCCAAGAGAACACCCCCTATGGCTACACCTTC. Amino acids: CASSQENTPYGYTF. The chain uses TRBV4-3 and TRBJ1-2; D unclear. Germline-derived CDR1 and CDR2 are LGHNA and YSLEER. The V end was cut by 0 bases, the J end by 4 bases, with 9 bases between. The CDR3 contains 14 residues.

Ten or more counts support this clonotype. V and J are TRBV5-1 and TRBJ2-2, with D tentatively TRBD2 (6 bases). The CDR3 consists of 14 residues. Trimming removed 0 bases from V and 6 bases from J, with 9 bases in between. CDR1 is SGHRS, CDR2 YFSETQ, per germline. CDR3 sequence reads: CASSLAGVPGELFF. The CDR3 nucleotides read TGCGCCAGCAGCTTGGCGGGAGTACCCGGGGAGCTGTTTTTT.